A selection of T cell receptor beta chains follows, all from one sample in a study of T-cell reconstitution after alpha-beta-depleted transplantation in children. One entry per CDR3 protein results from TCRdb running MiXCR on the PCR reads. Of 300,000 or so distinct CDR3 sequences in the sample, approximately 23% were seen once. The material sequenced was PBMCs, mostly from graft donor cells, taken 180 days after TCRalphabeta/CD19-depleted stem cell transplant. Source of these receptors: a male patient younger than 18 who had a stem cell transplant for acute lymphoblastic leukemia, so the T cells may come from the graft donor. Each CDR3 is given with its conserved first and last residue. A D gene is named only where the DNA matches it firmly. Clone size is not always given. Where it is, it says once, few, many or a class for expanded clones.

V	size	J	D	DNA	CDR3
TRBV5-6	once	TRBJ2-1	TRBD2	TGTGCAAGCAGCTTCATAGCGGGAGGGAATGAGCAGTTCTTC	CASSFIAGGNEQFF
TRBV14	.	TRBJ2-3	.	TGTGCCAGCAGCCACCAGTGGGCGAGGACAGATACGCAGTATTTT	CASSHQWARTDTQYF
TRBV5-6	.	TRBJ2-5	.	TGTGCCAGCAGCTTACCGGGGGATTGGGATGGGACAGACAAAGAGACCCAGTACTTC	CASSLPGDWDGTDKETQYF
TRBV6-1	.	TRBJ2-1	.	TGTGCCAGCAGTGCGTGGTCTAGGAGGGAGTCATTCTATGAGCAGTTCTTC	CASSAWSRRESFYEQFF
TRBV15	.	TRBJ2-1	TRBD2	TGTGCCACCAGCAGAAACCCTCTAGCGGGAGGGCCTGGTGAGCAGTTCTTC	CATSRNPLAGGPGEQFF
TRBV15	few	TRBJ2-7	.	TGTGCCACCAGTCCACAGGTCTCGTCCTACGAGCAGTACTTC	CATSPQVSSYEQYF
TRBV5-6	.	TRBJ2-4	.	TGTGCCAGCAGTAACGGGGGCAGAGAGAACATTCAGTACTTC	CASSNGGRENIQYF
TRBV3-1	.	TRBJ2-7	TRBD2	TGTGCCAGCAGCCAAGATTTGGGACTAGAGCACAATGAGCAGTACTTC	CASSQDLGLEHNEQYF
TRBV7-2	few	TRBJ2-7	.	TGTGCCAGCAGCCTACAGGTCTCCTACGAGCAGTACTTC	CASSLQVSYEQYF
TRBV5-6	.	TRBJ2-1	.	TGTGCCAGCAGCTTGTTCGGGACTGGCTCCTCCAATGAGCAGTTCTTC	CASSLFGTGSSNEQFF
TRBV20-1	.	TRBJ2-1	TRBD2	TGCAGTGCTAGAGATCATGGGAGCGGGAGGGCCGGGCAGTTCTTC	CSARDHGSGRAGQFF
TRBV10-3	.	TRBJ2-1	TRBD2	TGTGCCATCAGTGAGCTTGTAGCGGGGTTTTACAATGAGCAGTTCTTC	CAISELVAGFYNEQFF
TRBV4-1	.	TRBJ1-2	TRBD1	TGCGCCAGCAGCCAGGGGACAGGAGTTAACTATGGCTACACCTTC	CASSQGTGVNYGYTF
TRBV2	few	TRBJ1-4	.	TGTGCCAGCACGCATCCCTATAAGGGACCCAATGAAAAACTGTTTTTT	CASTHPYKGPNEKLFF
TRBV6-1	.	TRBJ1-2	.	TGTGCCAGTCGGGGGATGGGGGGCGCGATGTATGGCTACACCTTC	CASRGMGGAMYGYTF
TRBV29-1	.	TRBJ2-7	.	TGCAGCGTTCTGACAGTTTCCTACGAGCAGTACTTC	CSVLTVSYEQYF
TRBV20-1	.	TRBJ2-3	.	TGCAGTGCTAGGGTGGTAGCTGGCATAGATACGCAGTATTTT	CSARVVAGIDTQYF
TRBV6-5	.	TRBJ1-1	TRBD1	TGTGCCAGCAGTTACGGGACAGGGGGCCGCCCTAACGTTGAAGCTTTCTTT	CASSYGTGGRPNVEAFF
TRBV20-1	.	TRBJ2-4	TRBD2	TGCAGTGCTAGAGGGGGAGGGACCCTAGCCAAAAACATTCAGTACTTC	CSARGGGTLAKNIQYF
TRBV5-4	.	TRBJ1-2	.	TGTGCCAGCAGCTCACGCCGGGACTACGCATATGGCTACACCTTC	CASSSRRDYAYGYTF
TRBV7-6	few	TRBJ2-7	TRBD1	TGTGCCAGCAGCGTAACCCGGGACAGCTGGAACGAGCAGTACTTC	CASSVTRDSWNEQYF
TRBV29-1	few	TRBJ1-2	TRBD1	TGCAGCGCCGACCCCGGGACAGGGCGTACGTATGGCTACACCTTC	CSADPGTGRTYGYTF
TRBV4-1	.	TRBJ2-1	.	TGCGCCAGCAGCCAATTCGGCCACAATGAGCAGTTCTTC	CASSQFGHNEQFF
TRBV5-1	many	TRBJ2-1	TRBD2	TGCGCCAGCAGGCGTAGCGGGAGGAACAATGAGCAGTTCTTC	CASRRSGRNNEQFF
TRBV4-2	few	TRBJ2-1	.	TGTGCCAGCAGATATCAAGACAGTGAGCAGTTCTTC	CASRYQDSEQFF
TRBV5-1	few	TRBJ1-2	.	TGCGCCAGCAGCTTGGCCGCAGGGCATCTTGGCTACACCTTC	CASSLAAGHLGYTF
TRBV9	once	TRBJ2-2	TRBD2	TGTGCCAGCAATGGACTAGCGGGACGTAACACCGGGGAGCTGTTTTTT	CASNGLAGRNTGELFF
TRBV21-1	.	TRBJ2-1	.	TGTGCCAGCAGCAAAGGGGCGCAGGGAGAGGGGTGCGGCAATGAGCAGTTCTTC	CASSKGAQGEGCGNEQFF
TRBV6-5	few	TRBJ1-1	TRBD1	TGTGCCAGCAGTTACGGGACAGATCTGGGCACTGAAGCTTTCTTT	CASSYGTDLGTEAFF
TRBV20-1	few	TRBJ2-1	.	TGCAGTGCTCCATTCCCACCGGGCTCCTACAATGAGCAGTTCTTC	CSAPFPPGSYNEQFF
TRBV12-3/TRBV12-4	many	TRBJ1-4	TRBD1	TGTGCCAGCACCACACTGGGACAGGGGCGGGAAAAACTGTTTTTT	CASTTLGQGREKLFF
TRBV4-1	.	TRBJ2-3	TRBD2	TGCGCCAGCAGCCAGGGCGGGAGCTTAAATACGCAGTATTTT	CASSQGGSLNTQYF
TRBV7-3	few	TRBJ2-2	.	TGTGCCAGCAGCTTATTCAATCTAGTTGGCACCGGGGAGCTGTTTTTT	CASSLFNLVGTGELFF
TRBV28	.	TRBJ2-3	TRBD2	TGTGCCAGCAGTTTTTGGGGCGGGAGGGCCCCAGATACGCAGTATTTT	CASSFWGGRAPDTQYF
TRBV29-1	few	TRBJ2-7	TRBD1	TGCAGCGGCCGGGACAGGAGCTCCTACGAGCAGTACTTC	CSGRDRSSYEQYF
TRBV21-1	few	TRBJ2-1	.	TGTGCTACGGGGGGGAACCCCTCCTACAATGAGCAGTTCTTC	CATGGNPSYNEQFF
TRBV9	once	TRBJ2-7	.	TGTGCCAGCAGTTCTCAGTGGGGCTACGAGCAGTACTTC	CASSSQWGYEQYF
TRBV4-2	few	TRBJ2-7	TRBD2	TGTGCCAGCAGCCAAGAAACTAGCGGGAAGGCCTACGAGCAGTACTTC	CASSQETSGKAYEQYF
TRBV20-1	.	TRBJ2-7	TRBD1	TGCAGTGCTCCAGCCGGGACAGCCAACTCCTACGAGCAGTACTTC	CSAPAGTANSYEQYF
TRBV7-2	.	TRBJ2-5	.	TGTGCCAGCAGCTTAACACGGGGGCGACAAGAGACCCAGTACTTC	CASSLTRGRQETQYF
TRBV5-1	many	TRBJ1-1	.	TGCGCCAGCAGCTTGGGCCCGGAAGCTTTCTTT	CASSLGPEAFF
TRBV6-5	.	TRBJ2-7	.	TGTGCCAGCAGTTACAGGGCCCCCTCCTACGAGCAGTACTTC	CASSYRAPSYEQYF
TRBV11-1	.	TRBJ2-6	TRBD1	TGTGCCAGCAGACGCCACCGGGACAGGCTACGCTCTGGGGCCAACGTCCTGACTTTC	CASRRHRDRLRSGANVLTF
TRBV7-6	many	TRBJ2-2	.	TGTGCCAGCAGCTTTTGGCAGGGTCCCGGGGAGCTGTTTTTT	CASSFWQGPGELFF
TRBV11-2	.	TRBJ2-7	TRBD2	TGTGCCAGCAGAACTCCGGGACTAGCGGCTAGCTCCTACGAGCAGTACTTC	CASRTPGLAASSYEQYF
TRBV5-5	.	TRBJ1-1	TRBD1	TGTGCCAGCAGCTTTACTCCGGGACAGACGAACACTGAAGCTTTCTTT	CASSFTPGQTNTEAFF
TRBV7-8	.	TRBJ2-5	TRBD2	TGTGCCACCATACTAGCGGGCGGGAGAGAGACCCAGTACTTC	CATILAGGRETQYF
TRBV7-8	few	TRBJ1-1	TRBD1	TGTGCCAGCTCCCCTCGGACAGGGGGCGTAACTGAAGCTTTCTTT	CASSPRTGGVTEAFF
TRBV27	.	TRBJ1-1	.	TGTGCCAGCAGCCGAAGGACAGCCAACAGTGAAGCTTTCTTT	CASSRRTANSEAFF
TRBV4-1	few	TRBJ2-1	TRBD2	TGCGCCAGCAGCCCGTCGGGTGGGGCGGGAGCGATCAATGAGCAGTTCTTC	CASSPSGGAGAINEQFF
TRBV4-1	few	TRBJ2-7	TRBD2	TGCGCCAGCAGCCAAGTTGCGGCGGCGGGAGGGATGCCCTACGAGCAGTACTTC	CASSQVAAAGGMPYEQYF
TRBV20-1	few	TRBJ1-3	.	TGCAGTGCTAGGCGTGAGAGTCACGGAAACACCATATATTTT	CSARRESHGNTIYF